This TCR beta chain is drawn from a study of blood T cell repertoires in COVID-19. With V trimmed by 3 bases and J by 8 bases, 1 base remained unmatched. CDR1 and CDR2 from the germline V gene are SGHTA and FQGNSA. CDR3 length: 14 residues. In the authors' methods: Cell counts per sample came from amplifying reference gene primers. Using immunoSEQ multiplex PCR, the repertoire was profiled, and TCRdb retains in-frame clones only, with some absent. V, J and clone size were drawn from that table, and D and trimming were deduced from the DNA. The sample lists tens of thousands of clones; roughly four fifths were seen once.

This receptor was obtained from a woman between 55 and 75 years old with acute or convalescent COVID-19. The sample comprised peripheral blood. The rearrangement joins TRBV7-2 to TRBJ1-6, with 10 bases aligning to TRBD1. The CDR3 here is CASSFGQGDSPLHF. The CDR3 DNA reads TGTGCCAGCAGCTTCGGACAGGGGGATTCACCCCTCCACTTT.